What follows are 29 T cell receptor beta chains derived from one specimen sequenced in a study of blood T cell repertoires in COVID-19. This table comes from immunoSEQ multiplex PCR, and its TCRdb copy is limited to in-frame clones, with some not included. Here the sample spans 300,000 to 400,000 clones, approximately 91% being singletons. The specimen sequenced was peripheral blood. The source of these receptors is a woman between 70 and 85 years old with COVID-19, enrolled during active disease.

The rearrangement links TRBV11-2 to TRBJ1-5; TRBD1 might be the D (6 bases). Trimming left V 1 base short and J 3 bases short, with 10 bases between. Germline lookup yields CDR1 SGHAT and CDR2 FQNNGV. There are 15 residues in the CDR3. CDR3 residues: CASSLAGGPNQPQHF. CDR3 bases: TGTGCCAGCAGCTTAGCTGGGGGCCCCAATCAGCCCCAGCATTTT.

The chain combines TRBV6-2 or TRBV6-3 with TRBJ2-5; tentative D call: TRBD1 (6 bases). The length of the CDR3 is 12 residues. Deletions cut 5 bases from V and 5 bases from J, with 9 bases between. Per the germline V gene, CDR1 is MNHEY and CDR2 is SVGEGT. Written as DNA, the CDR3 is TGTGCCAGCAGTCACAGGGTCGAGACCCAGTACTTC. It yields the protein CASSHRVETQYF.

The chain links TRBV19 to TRBJ1-1; TRBD1 is a possible D gene (6 bases). The germline gives CDR1 LNHDA, CDR2 SQIVND (reference sequence). V was pared by 1 base and J by 7 bases, with 19 bases between. The CDR3 covers 16 residues. CDR3 DNA: TGTGCCAGTAGTATAGCCGGTGGGGCACAGGGCCTTGAAGCTTTCTTT. Translating gives CASSIAGGAQGLEAFF.

This sequence joins TRBV7-6 and TRBJ1-3; 9 bases are a match to TRBD1. V shed 2 bases and J 2 bases; nucleotides not matched to a gene: 4. This CDR3 region has 16 residues. The V gene's germline CDR1 is SGHVS and CDR2 FNYEAQ. The CDR3 protein is CASSLLRTGAGNTIYF. The CDR3, as DNA: TGTGCCAGCAGCTTATTACGGACAGGGGCTGGAAACACCATATATTTT.

This sequence joins TRBV19 and TRBJ2-6; perhaps TRBD1 as D (5 bases). CDR1 LNHDA and CDR2 SQIVND come from the germline V gene (reference sequence). The CDR3 loop spans 16 amino acids. Deletions cut 0 bases from V and 2 bases from J, with 8 bases between. CDR3 region: CASSIEGRAGANVLTF. The CDR3, as DNA: TGTGCCAGTAGTATAGAGGGCAGGGCTGGGGCCAACGTCCTGACTTTC. Together with reference TRBV19 and TRBJ2-6, the CDR3 gives the full variable domain: DGGITQSPKYLFRKEGQNVTLSCEQNLNHDAMYWYRQDPGQGLRLIYYSQIVNDFQKGDIAEGYSVSREKKESFPLTVTSAQKNPTAFYLCASSIEGRAGANVLTFGAGSRLTVL.

The rearrangement links TRBV19 to TRBJ1-2; D might be TRBD1 (6 bases). V lost 3 bases to trimming and J lost 3 bases, with 14 bases between them. Germline values: CDR1 LNHDA, CDR2 SQIVND (reference sequence). The CDR3 loop spans 15 amino acids. The CDR3 spells CASSMIDRWDYGYTF. The CDR3 nucleotides read TGTGCCAGTAGTATGATCGACAGGTGGGACTATGGCTACACCTTC.

The chain combines TRBV24-1 with TRBJ1-2, with TRBD1 matching 12 bases. Looked up from germline, CDR1 is KGHDR and CDR2 is SFDVKD. This CDR3 has 15 residues. V gave up 4 bases and J gave up 7 bases; unmatched junction bases: 6. The CDR3 DNA reads as TGTGCCACCAGTGACCCGGGACAGGGGGCCCGTGGCTACACCTTC. Its protein product is CATSDPGQGARGYTF.

This clone was seen a handful of times. V and J are TRBV2 and TRBJ2-7; TRBD2 matches at 7 bases. This CDR3 has 15 residues. In germline, CDR1 is SNHLY, CDR2 FYNNEI. After removal of 1 base from V and 5 bases from J, the junction contained 8 bases not matched to a gene. The CDR3 DNA is TGTGCCAGCAGTGAAGTACCAAGTGCGGGGGACGAGCAGTACTTC. Its translation is CASSEVPSAGDEQYF.

This chain connects TRBV6-5 to TRBJ1-1; D remains ambiguous. The V and J ends lost 6 bases and 0 bases respectively, with 8 bases between them. The CDR3 is 13 residues long. Germline values: CDR1 MNHEY, CDR2 SVGAGI. CDR3: CASRLSLNTEAFF. CDR3 nucleotides: TGTGCCAGCAGATTGAGTTTGAACACTGAAGCTTTCTTT.

The CDR3 nucleotides are TGTGCCAGCAGTTTTGCAGGGTCCAACTATGGCTACACCTTC. Residues: CASSFAGSNYGYTF. This rearrangement joins TRBV27 to TRBJ1-2, with D perhaps TRBD1 (5 bases). CDR1 is MNHEY and CDR2 is SMNVEV in the germline V gene (reference sequence). V lost 3 bases to trimming and J lost 2 bases, with 10 bases between them. The CDR3 sequence is 14 residues long.

The V gene is TRBV30, the J gene TRBJ1-2; D gene unclear. CDR1 and CDR2 (germline): GTSNPN, SVGIG (reference sequence). The CDR3 runs 11 residues. This CDR3 is CALTIKYGYTF. The DNA of the CDR3 is TGTGCTCTGACAATTAAGTATGGCTACACCTTC. Full variable domain (outside the CDR3, taken from reference TRBV30 and TRBJ1-2): SQTIHQWPATLVQPVGSPLSLECTVEGTSNPNLYWYRQAAGRGLQLLFYSVGIGQISSEVPQNLSASRPQDRQFILSSKKLLLSDSGFYLCALTIKYGYTFGSGTRLTVV.

For the CDR3, the DNA is TGCAGCGCCCCCGGGACTAGCCAAGAGACCCAGTACTTC. It codes for CSAPGTSQETQYF. V and J are TRBV29-1 and TRBJ2-5; TRBD2 matches at 8 bases. The CDR3 is 13 amino acids. The V and J ends lost 7 bases and 1 base, in that order; junction bases with no gene match: 5. The germline gives CDR1 SQVTM, CDR2 ANQGSEA.

V is TRBV24-1 and J is TRBJ1-1; TRBD1 agrees at 9 bases. Germline CDR1 reads KGHDR; CDR2 reads SFDVKD. Trimming removed 4 bases from V and 4 bases from J; junction bases left unmatched: 6. CDR3 size: 15 residues. The CDR3 nucleotides read TGTGCCACCAGTGACCCGGGACAGGGAATCACTGAAGCTTTCTTT. It yields the protein CATSDPGQGITEAFF.

V and J are TRBV27 and TRBJ2-3, with 14 bases lining up with TRBD2. V trimming: 6 bases; J trimming: 5 bases; junction bases outside the gene matches: 22. In germline, CDR1 is MNHEY, CDR2 SMNVEV (reference sequence). This CDR3 contains 21 residues. The CDR3 DNA is TGTGCCAGCAGCACTATTCTGGAGCCCGGGACTAGCGGGGGATTTGGAGATACGCAGTATTTT. It is translated as CASSTILEPGTSGGFGDTQYF.

The chain joins TRBV4-1 to TRBJ2-3; D is possibly TRBD2 (6 bases). V gave up 3 bases and J gave up 3 bases, with 19 bases separating them. This CDR3 has 17 residues. Per germline, CDR1 MGHRA and CDR2 YSYEKL. The CDR3 reads CASSQTSGVRRTDTQYF. The CDR3 DNA follows: TGCGCCAGCAGCCAGACCTCGGGGGTAAGAAGAACAGATACGCAGTATTTT.

The J gene is TRBJ1-1, the V gene TRBV27, with 7 bases that match TRBD1. The CDR3 contains 15 residues. Germline V lookup: CDR1 MNHEY, CDR2 SMNVEV (reference sequence). Trimming took 2 bases from V and 1 from J; bases not matched to a gene: 4. The CDR3 bases are TGTGCCAGCAGTTTAACGGGACAGAAGAACACTGAAGCTTTCTTT. Translated, it gives CASSLTGQKNTEAFF.

This clone was counted only a few times. The chain carries TRBV7-9 and TRBJ2-1; the match to TRBD2 covers 9 bases. In germline, CDR1 is SEHNR, CDR2 FQNEAQ (reference sequence). V dropped 3 bases and J dropped 5; count of bases not matched to a gene: 5. This CDR3 spans 15 amino acids. CDR3 bases: TGTGCCAGCAGCTTTGAGTTAGCGGGGGACAATGAGCAGTTCTTC. Encoded protein: CASSFELAGDNEQFF.

V usage is TRBV28 and J usage is TRBJ2-3; TRBD2 matches 9 bases. Germline values: CDR1 MDHEN, CDR2 SYDVKM. The length of the CDR3 is 16 residues. Unmatched junction bases numbered 6, after V lost 1 base and J lost 4 bases. The CDR3 protein is CASSLYPSGVSDTQYF. The CDR3 coding sequence is TGTGCCAGCAGTTTATACCCTAGCGGGGTATCAGATACGCAGTATTTT.

This chain uses TRBV10-2 with TRBJ2-3, with D maybe TRBD2 (6 bases). The germline CDR1 and CDR2 sequences are WSHSY and SAAADI. This CDR3 region has 13 residues. Trimming removed 5 bases at V and 6 bases at J, with 12 bases between. The CDR3 region has the DNA TGCGCCAGCAGTTACGGGGGTGGGGATACGCAGTATTTT. Encoded protein: CASSYGGGDTQYF.

This clone occurred once. This chain links TRBV3-1 (or the pseudogene TRBV3-2) with TRBJ2-1; D possibly corresponds to TRBD2 (5 bases). From germline, CDR1 is LGHDT and CDR2 YNNKEL (reference sequence). Trimming took 8 bases from V and 8 from J, leaving 19 bases between them. The CDR3 length is 14 residues. The CDR3 bases are TGTGCCAGCGTTAACGAGCGGCTGGGTTATGAGCAGTTCTTC. Its translation is CASVNERLGYEQFF.

The chain recombines TRBV3-1 (or the pseudogene TRBV3-2) with TRBJ2-1, with 11 bases aligning to TRBD2. Germline V CDR1 and CDR2: LGHDT, YNNKEL (reference sequence). The CDR3 has 15 amino acids. The J segment lost 8 bases and the V segment lost 1 base, leaving 4 bases of the junction unmatched. CDR3 in DNA: TGTGCCAGCAGCCAAGGTCAGACTAGCGGGGATGAGCAGTTCTTC. Translation: CASSQGQTSGDEQFF.

The chain has TRBV7-2 and TRBJ1-5; D is possibly TRBD1 (6 bases). This CDR3 spans 15 amino acids. Germline V CDR1 and CDR2: SGHTA, FQGNSA. V gave up 4 bases and J gave up 3 bases, with 13 bases separating them. The CDR3 here is CASSYYRDNNQPQHF. CDR3 DNA sequence: TGTGCCAGCAGCTATTACCGGGACAACAATCAGCCCCAGCATTTT.

V gene TRBV24-1 combines with J gene TRBJ2-7; D possibly corresponds to TRBD2 (6 bases). From germline, CDR1 is KGHDR and CDR2 SFDVKD. This CDR3 has 15 residues. The V end lost 9 bases, the J end lost 1 base, and 18 bases lay between the germline ends. The DNA for the CDR3 is TGTGCCACCGCCCCGGGGCGGGGCTCTTCCTACGAGCAGTACTTC. This encodes CATAPGRGSSYEQYF.

This chain links TRBV5-1 with TRBJ2-7, with 11 bases identical to TRBD2. Germline V gene sequence: CDR1 SGHRS, CDR2 YFSETQ. The CDR3 has 14 amino acids. V gave up 4 bases and J gave up 6 bases; unmatched junction bases: 6. CDR3 amino acids: CASSGSGTSGEQYF. In DNA, the CDR3 is TGCGCCAGCAGCGGATCCGGGACTAGCGGCGAGCAGTACTTC.

The CDR3 protein is CASSGAGANGYTF. The CDR3 DNA is TGTGCCAGCAGTGGCGCAGGGGCCAATGGCTACACCTTC. The V and J genes are TRBV2 and TRBJ1-2; TRBD1 is a possible D gene (6 bases). Germline V gives CDR1 SNHLY, CDR2 FYNNEI. This CDR3 spans 13 amino acids. V was pared by 4 bases and J by 6 bases, with 12 bases between.

This chain links TRBV7-9 with TRBJ1-1; D unclear. Germline assignment: CDR1 SEHNR and CDR2 FQNEAQ (reference sequence). The CDR3 loop spans 14 amino acids. Trimming took 2 bases from V and 7 from J, leaving 14 bases between them. CDR3 nucleotides: TGTGCCAGCAGCTTAAGCATCGGCGGGTTTGAAGCTTTCTTT. Encoded protein: CASSLSIGGFEAFF.

This chain connects TRBV27 to TRBJ2-3; 10 bases align to TRBD2. The CDR3 totals 17 residues. CDR1 MNHEY and CDR2 SMNVEV come from the germline V gene (reference sequence). V lost 6 bases, J lost 5 bases, and 14 bases stayed unmatched. This chain's CDR3 is CASRWASGGLGEDTQYF. The CDR3 DNA is TGTGCCAGCAGGTGGGCTAGCGGGGGCCTGGGGGAAGATACGCAGTATTTT.

The J gene is TRBJ1-1, the V gene TRBV2; 8 nucleotides match TRBD1. This CDR3 is built from 16 residues. Germline-derived CDR1 and CDR2 are SNHLY and FYNNEI. V dropped 6 bases and J dropped 4; count of bases not matched to a gene: 13. CDR3 coding DNA: TGTGCCAGCAGCTCGTTATCAGGGGGCGTAAGCACTGAAGCTTTCTTT. This gives the protein CASSSLSGGVSTEAFF.

The chain joins TRBV27 to TRBJ1-6; D remains unclear. The CDR3 is made up of 12 amino acids. V was pared by 5 bases and J by 7 bases, with 6 bases between. Germline loops: CDR1 MNHEY, CDR2 SMNVEV (reference sequence). This chain's CDR3 is CASSTPNSPLHF. CDR3 nucleotides: TGTGCCAGCAGTACTCCCAATTCACCCCTCCACTTT.